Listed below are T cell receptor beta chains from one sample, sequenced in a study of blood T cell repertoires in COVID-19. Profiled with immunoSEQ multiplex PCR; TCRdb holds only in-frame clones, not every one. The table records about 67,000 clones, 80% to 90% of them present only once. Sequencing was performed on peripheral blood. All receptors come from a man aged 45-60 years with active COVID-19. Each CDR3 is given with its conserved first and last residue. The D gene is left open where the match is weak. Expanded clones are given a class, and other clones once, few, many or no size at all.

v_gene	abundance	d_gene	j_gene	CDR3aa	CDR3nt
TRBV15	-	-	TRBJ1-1	CAIGKRGNTEAFF	TGTGCCATCGGAAAGAGAGGGAACACTGAAGCTTTCTTT
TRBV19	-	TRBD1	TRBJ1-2	CASSNRGGGYTF	TGTGCCAGTAGTAACAGGGGAGGCGGCTACACCTTC
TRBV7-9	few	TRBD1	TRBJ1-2	CASSRDSLDRGYTF	TGTGCCAGCTCCCGGGACAGCCTAGATCGTGGCTACACCTTC
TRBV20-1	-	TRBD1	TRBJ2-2	CSASGTGHTGELFF	TGCAGTGCTAGTGGGACAGGGCACACCGGGGAGCTGTTTTTT
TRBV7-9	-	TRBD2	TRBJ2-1	CASSPTSGRALTYNEQFF	TGTGCCAGCAGCCCGACTAGCGGGAGGGCCTTGACCTACAATGAGCAGTTCTTC
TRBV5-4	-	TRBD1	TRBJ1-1	CASSLTGVNTEAFF	TGTGCCAGCAGCTTGACAGGGGTGAACACTGAAGCTTTCTTT
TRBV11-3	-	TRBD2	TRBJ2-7	CASSQGTSGTGEQYF	TGTGCCAGCAGCCAAGGGACTAGCGGGACTGGCGAGCAGTACTTC
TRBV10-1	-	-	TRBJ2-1	CASSDSGTGGYNEQFF	TGCGCCAGCAGTGACTCCGGGACTGGGGGCTACAATGAGCAGTTCTTC
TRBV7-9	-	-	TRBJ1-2	CASSLDWGGYGYTF	TGTGCCAGCAGCTTAGATTGGGGGGGCTATGGCTACACCTTC
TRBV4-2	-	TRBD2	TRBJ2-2	CASSQDSGRNTGELFF	TGTGCCAGCAGCCAAGATAGCGGGAGGAACACCGGGGAGCTGTTTTTT
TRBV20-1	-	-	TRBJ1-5	CSASRPPPEPQHF	TGCAGTGCTAGTCGTCCTCCCCCCGAGCCCCAGCATTTT
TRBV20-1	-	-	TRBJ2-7	CSAVGLAEQYF	TGCAGTGCTGTTGGGCTAGCCGAGCAGTACTTC
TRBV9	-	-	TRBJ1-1	CASSIGRGNTEAFF	TGTGCCAGCAGCATAGGACGGGGGAACACTGAAGCTTTCTTT
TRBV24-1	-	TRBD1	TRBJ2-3	CATSDKGPGQGLRDTQYF	TGTGCCACCAGTGATAAGGGACCGGGACAGGGCTTACGGGATACGCAGTATTTT
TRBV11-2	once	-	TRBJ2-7	CASSLESLATYEQYF	TGTGCCAGCAGCTTAGAAAGTTTGGCCACCTACGAGCAGTACTTC
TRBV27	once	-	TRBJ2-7	CASSFGQRSSYEQYF	TGTGCCAGCAGTTTTGGGCAGAGAAGCTCCTACGAGCAGTACTTC
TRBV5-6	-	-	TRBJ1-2	CASSLVSLRGYTF	TGTGCCAGCAGCTTGGTGTCTCTGCGTGGCTACACCTTC
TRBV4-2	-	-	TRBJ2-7	CASSQDRTADREQYF	TGTGCCAGCAGCCAAGATAGGACAGCCGACCGAGAGCAGTACTTC
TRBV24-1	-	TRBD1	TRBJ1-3	CATSDPPGQNSGNTIYF	TGTGCCACCAGTGATCCCCCGGGACAGAACTCTGGAAACACCATATATTTT
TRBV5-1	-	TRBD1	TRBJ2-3	CASRTGTGGNLDTQYF	TGCGCCAGCAGAACCGGGACAGGGGGCAATTTAGATACGCAGTATTTT
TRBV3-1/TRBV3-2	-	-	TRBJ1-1	CASSQRGPLMNTEAFF	TGTGCCAGCAGCCAGCGGGGTCCTCTCATGAACACTGAAGCTTTCTTT
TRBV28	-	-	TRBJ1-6	CASSRGESKNSPLHF	TGTGCCAGCAGCCGTGGGGAGTCCAAAAATTCACCCCTCCACTTT